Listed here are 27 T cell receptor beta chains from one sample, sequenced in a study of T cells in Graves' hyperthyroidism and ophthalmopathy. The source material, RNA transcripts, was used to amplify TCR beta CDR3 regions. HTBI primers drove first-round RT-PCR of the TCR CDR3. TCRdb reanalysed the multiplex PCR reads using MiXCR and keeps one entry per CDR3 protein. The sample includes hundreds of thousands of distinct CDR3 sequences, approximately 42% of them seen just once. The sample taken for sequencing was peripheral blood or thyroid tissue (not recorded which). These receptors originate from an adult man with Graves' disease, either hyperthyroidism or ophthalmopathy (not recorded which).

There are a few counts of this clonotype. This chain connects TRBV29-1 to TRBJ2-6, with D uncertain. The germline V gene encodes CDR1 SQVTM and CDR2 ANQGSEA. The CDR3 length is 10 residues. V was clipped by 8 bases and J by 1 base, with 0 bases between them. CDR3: CSSGANVLTF. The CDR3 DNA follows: TGCAGCTCTGGGGCCAACGTCCTGACTTTC.

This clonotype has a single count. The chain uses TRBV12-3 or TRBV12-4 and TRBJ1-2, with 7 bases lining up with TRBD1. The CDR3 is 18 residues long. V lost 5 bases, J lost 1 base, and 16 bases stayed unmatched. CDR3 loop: CASSDWTGAGSDNYGYTF. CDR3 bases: TGTGCCAGCAGTGACTGGACAGGCGCAGGATCGGATAACTATGGCTACACCTTC.

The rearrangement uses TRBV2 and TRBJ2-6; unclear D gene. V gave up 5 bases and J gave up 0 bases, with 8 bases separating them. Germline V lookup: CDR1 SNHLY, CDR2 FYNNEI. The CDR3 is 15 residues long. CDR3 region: CASSQLISGANVLTF. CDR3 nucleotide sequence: TGTGCCAGCAGTCAACTTATCTCTGGGGCCAACGTCCTGACTTTC. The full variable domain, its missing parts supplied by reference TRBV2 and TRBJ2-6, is EPEVTQTPSHQVTQMGQEVILRCVPISNHLYFYWYRQILGQKVEFLVSFYNNEISEKSEIFDDQFSVERPDGSNFTLKIRSTKLEDSAMYFCASSQLISGANVLTFGAGSRLTVL.

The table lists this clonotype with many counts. CDR3 protein: CASSLGQIQPQHF. In DNA form, the CDR3 reads TGTGCCAGCAGCTTAGGGCAGATTCAGCCCCAGCATTTT. The chain couples TRBV13 to TRBJ1-5; no firm D call. The CDR3 spans 13 residues. CDR1 and CDR2 from the germline V gene are PRHDT and FYEKMQ (reference sequence). V dropped 0 bases and J dropped 6 bases, with 6 bases sitting between them.

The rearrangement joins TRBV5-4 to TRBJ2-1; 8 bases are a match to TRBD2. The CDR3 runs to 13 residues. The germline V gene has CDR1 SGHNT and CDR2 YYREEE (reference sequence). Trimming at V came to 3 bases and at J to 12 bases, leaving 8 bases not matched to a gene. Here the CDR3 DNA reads TGTGCCAGCAGCTCCCGAGCGGGGGACGCGCAGTTCTTC. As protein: CASSSRAGDAQFF.

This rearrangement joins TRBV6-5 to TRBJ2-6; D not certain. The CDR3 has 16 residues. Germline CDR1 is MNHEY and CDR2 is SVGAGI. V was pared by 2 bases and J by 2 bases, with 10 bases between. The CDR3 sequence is CASSYKGTAGANVLTF. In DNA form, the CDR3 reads TGTGCCAGCAGTTACAAGGGAACGGCTGGGGCCAACGTCCTGACTTTC.

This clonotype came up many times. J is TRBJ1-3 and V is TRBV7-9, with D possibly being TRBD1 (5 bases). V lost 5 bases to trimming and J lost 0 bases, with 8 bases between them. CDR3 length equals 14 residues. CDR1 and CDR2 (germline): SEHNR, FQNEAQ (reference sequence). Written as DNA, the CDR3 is TGTGCCAGCAGCAAAGACAGCTCTGGAAACACCATATATTTT. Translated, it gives CASSKDSSGNTIYF.

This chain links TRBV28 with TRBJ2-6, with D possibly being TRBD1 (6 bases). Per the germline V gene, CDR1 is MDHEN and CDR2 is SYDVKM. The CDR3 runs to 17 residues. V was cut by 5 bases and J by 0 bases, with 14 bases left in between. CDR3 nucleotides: TGTGCCAGCAGTCTTAGGACAGAGCACTCTGGGGCCAACGTCCTGACTTTC. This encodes CASSLRTEHSGANVLTF. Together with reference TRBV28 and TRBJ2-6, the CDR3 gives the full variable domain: DVKVTQSSRYLVKRTGEKVFLECVQDMDHENMFWYRQDPGLGLRLIYFSYDVKMKEKGDIPEGYSVSREKKERFSLILESASTNQTSMYLCASSLRTEHSGANVLTFGAGSRLTVL.

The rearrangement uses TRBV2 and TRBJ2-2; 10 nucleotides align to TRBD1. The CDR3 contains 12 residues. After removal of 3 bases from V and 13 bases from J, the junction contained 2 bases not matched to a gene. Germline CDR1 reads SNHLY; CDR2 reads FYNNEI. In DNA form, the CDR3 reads TGTGCCAGCAGTGATCGGGACAGGGGGCTGTTTTTT. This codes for CASSDRDRGLFF.

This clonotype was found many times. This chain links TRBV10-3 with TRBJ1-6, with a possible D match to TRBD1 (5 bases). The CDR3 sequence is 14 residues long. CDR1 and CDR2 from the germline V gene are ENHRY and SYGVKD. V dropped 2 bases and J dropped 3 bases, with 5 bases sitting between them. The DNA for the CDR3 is TGTGCCATCAGTGAGGACAGCTATAATTCACCCCTCCACTTT. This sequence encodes CAISEDSYNSPLHF.

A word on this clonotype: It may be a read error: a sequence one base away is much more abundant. CDR3 bases: TGTGCCAGCAGCCCTGGACTAGCGTTGGAGACCCAGTACTTC. Amino acid sequence: CASSPGLALETQYF. The genes are TRBV11-2 and TRBJ2-5; 9 positions agree with TRBD2. The CDR3 totals 14 residues. Germline CDR1 SGHAT, CDR2 FQNNGV. V lost 5 bases, J lost 5 bases, and 6 bases stayed unmatched.

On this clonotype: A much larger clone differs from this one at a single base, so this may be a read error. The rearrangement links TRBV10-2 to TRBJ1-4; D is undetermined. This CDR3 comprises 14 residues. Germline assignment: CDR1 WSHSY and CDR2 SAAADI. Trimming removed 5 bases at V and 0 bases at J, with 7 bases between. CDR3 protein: CASSNVATNEKLFF. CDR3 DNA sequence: TGCGCCAGCAGTAATGTGGCAACTAATGAAAAACTGTTTTTT.

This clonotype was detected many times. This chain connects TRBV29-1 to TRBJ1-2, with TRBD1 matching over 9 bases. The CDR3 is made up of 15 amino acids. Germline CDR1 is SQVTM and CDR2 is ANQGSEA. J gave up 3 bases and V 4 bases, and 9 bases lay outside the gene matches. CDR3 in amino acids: CSVGGYRGQDYGYTF. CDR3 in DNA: TGCAGCGTTGGAGGGTACAGGGGGCAAGACTATGGCTACACCTTC.

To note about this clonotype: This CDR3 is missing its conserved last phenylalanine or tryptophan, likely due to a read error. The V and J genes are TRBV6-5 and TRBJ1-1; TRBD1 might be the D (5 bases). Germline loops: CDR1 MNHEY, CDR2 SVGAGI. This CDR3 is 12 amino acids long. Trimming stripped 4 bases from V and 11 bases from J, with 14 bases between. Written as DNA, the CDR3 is TGTGCCAGCAGTTTACCCGGCAGGGATGCTTTCCTT. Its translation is CASSLPGRDAFL.

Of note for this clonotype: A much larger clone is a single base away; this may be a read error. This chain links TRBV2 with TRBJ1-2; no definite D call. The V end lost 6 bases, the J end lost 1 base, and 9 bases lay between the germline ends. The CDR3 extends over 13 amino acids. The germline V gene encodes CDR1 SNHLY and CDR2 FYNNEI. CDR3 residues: CASRSRGNYGYTF. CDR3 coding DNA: TGTGCCAGCAGAAGTCGGGGTAACTATGGCTACACCTTC.

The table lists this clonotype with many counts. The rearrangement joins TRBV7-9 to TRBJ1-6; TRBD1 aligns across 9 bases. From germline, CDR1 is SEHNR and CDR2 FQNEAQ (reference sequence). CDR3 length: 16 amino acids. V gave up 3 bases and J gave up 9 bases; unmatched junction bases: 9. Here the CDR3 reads CASSLGTGIMSSPLHF. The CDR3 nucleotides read TGTGCCAGCAGCTTGGGGACAGGGATTATGAGTTCACCCCTCCACTTT.

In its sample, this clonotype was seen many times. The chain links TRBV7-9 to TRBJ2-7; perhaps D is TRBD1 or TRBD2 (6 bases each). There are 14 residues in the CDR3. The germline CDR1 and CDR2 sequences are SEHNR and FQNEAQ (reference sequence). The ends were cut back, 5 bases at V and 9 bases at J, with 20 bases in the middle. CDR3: CASSPSGLPGVQYF. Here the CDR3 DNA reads TGTGCCAGCAGCCCATCGGGACTCCCAGGGGTGCAGTACTTC.

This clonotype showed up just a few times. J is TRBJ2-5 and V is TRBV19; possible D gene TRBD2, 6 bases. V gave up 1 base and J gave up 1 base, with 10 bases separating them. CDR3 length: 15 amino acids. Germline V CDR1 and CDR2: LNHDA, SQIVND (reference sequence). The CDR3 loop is CASSIAGRGQETQYF. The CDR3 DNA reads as TGTGCCAGTAGTATAGCCGGGCGGGGCCAAGAGACCCAGTACTTC.

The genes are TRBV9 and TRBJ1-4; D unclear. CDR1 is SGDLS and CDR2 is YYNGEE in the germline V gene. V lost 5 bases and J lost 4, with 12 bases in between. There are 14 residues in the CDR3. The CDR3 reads CASSRDGGNEKLFF. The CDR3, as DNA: TGTGCCAGCAGTCGAGACGGCGGTAATGAAAAACTGTTTTTT.

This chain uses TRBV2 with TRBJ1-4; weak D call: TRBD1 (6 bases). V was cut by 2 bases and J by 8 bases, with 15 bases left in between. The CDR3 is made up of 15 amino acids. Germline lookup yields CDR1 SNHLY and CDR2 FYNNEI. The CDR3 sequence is CASSELRGFDEKLFF. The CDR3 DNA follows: TGTGCCAGCAGTGAACTCAGGGGTTTTGACGAAAAACTGTTTTTT.

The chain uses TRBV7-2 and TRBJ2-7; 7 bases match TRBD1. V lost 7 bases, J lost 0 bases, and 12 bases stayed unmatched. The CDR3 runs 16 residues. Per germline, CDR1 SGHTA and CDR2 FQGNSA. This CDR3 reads CASTATGDGRSYEQYF. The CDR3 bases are TGTGCCAGCACCGCAACAGGGGATGGCCGCTCCTACGAGCAGTACTTC.

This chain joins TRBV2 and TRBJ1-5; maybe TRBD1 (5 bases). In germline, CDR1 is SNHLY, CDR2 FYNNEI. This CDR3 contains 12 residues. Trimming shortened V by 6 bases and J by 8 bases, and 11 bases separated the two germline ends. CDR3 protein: CASSTEGEPQHF. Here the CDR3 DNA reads TGTGCCAGCAGCACTGAAGGGGAGCCCCAGCATTTT.

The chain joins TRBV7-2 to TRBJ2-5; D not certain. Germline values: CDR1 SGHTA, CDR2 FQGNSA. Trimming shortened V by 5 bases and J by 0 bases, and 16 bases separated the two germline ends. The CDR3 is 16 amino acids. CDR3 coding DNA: TGTGCCAGCAGCGTAGATCACGACGAGTACCAAGAGACCCAGTACTTC. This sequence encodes CASSVDHDEYQETQYF.

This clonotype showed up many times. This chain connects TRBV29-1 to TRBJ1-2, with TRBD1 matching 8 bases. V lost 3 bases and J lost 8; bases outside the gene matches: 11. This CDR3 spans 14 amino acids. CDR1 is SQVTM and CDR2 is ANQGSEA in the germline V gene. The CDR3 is CSVEERPGGKGYTF. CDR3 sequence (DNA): TGCAGCGTTGAGGAGAGGCCAGGGGGCAAAGGCTACACCTTC.

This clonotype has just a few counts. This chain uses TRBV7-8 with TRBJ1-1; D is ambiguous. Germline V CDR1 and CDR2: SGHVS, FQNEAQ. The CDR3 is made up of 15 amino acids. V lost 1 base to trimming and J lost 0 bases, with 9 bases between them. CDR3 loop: CASSLEIGMNTEAFF. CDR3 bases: TGTGCCAGCAGCTTAGAGATAGGGATGAACACTGAAGCTTTCTTT.

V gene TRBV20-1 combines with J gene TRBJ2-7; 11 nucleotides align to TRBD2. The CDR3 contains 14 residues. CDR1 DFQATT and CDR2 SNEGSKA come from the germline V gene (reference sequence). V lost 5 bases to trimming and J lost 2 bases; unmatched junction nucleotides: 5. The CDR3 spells CSAYLAGGTYEQYF. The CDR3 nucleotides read TGCAGTGCTTATCTAGCGGGGGGCACCTACGAGCAGTACTTC.

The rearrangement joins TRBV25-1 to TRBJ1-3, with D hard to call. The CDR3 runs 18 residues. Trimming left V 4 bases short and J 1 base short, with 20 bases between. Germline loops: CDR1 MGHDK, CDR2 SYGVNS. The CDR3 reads CASSAIMNGRNSGNTIYF. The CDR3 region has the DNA TGTGCCAGCAGTGCCATAATGAATGGACGAAATTCTGGAAACACCATATATTTT.